This T cell receptor beta chain was captured in a study of vaccination and CD4 T cells after COVID-19. Sequence data for DNA of cultured CD4+ T cells were generated by the Oncomine TCR Beta short-read assay. TCRdb re-derived calls from the PCR reads in MiXCR, one entry per CDR3 protein. Among approximately 10,000 distinct CDR3 sequences, around 59% were seen once, and the ten largest hold 16%. The germline CDR1 and CDR2 sequences are MDHEN and SYDVKM. The CDR3 is 14 residues long. The ends lost 6 bases at V and 6 bases at J; junction bases unmatched: 6. This clonotype came up a few times. Antigen specificity is unknown. Indicated treatment: approximately nine-day PBMC culture with coronavirus spike peptide pools or control peptides (ViraFEST assay). Overall study findings and caveats: 304 of 307 vaccine-specific clones from convalescent patients were spike mono-reactive.

The chain links TRBV28 to TRBJ1-5; TRBD1 matches 9 bases. Material for sequencing was CD4+ T cells from blood, cultured in vitro. The TCR sequence derives from a human donor who had recovered from COVID-19. In nucleotides, the CDR3 is TGTGCCAGCAGACCACAGGGGGCGGGTCAGCCCCAGCATTTT. Protein sequence: CASRPQGAGQPQHF.